The 19 T cell receptor beta chains below come from one sample, sequenced in a study of blood T cell repertoires in COVID-19. The protocol was immunoSEQ multiplex PCR, while the TCRdb copy is restricted to in-frame clones and leaves out a portion. In the table there are about 200,000 clones, about 83% of which are singletons. The sequenced sample consisted of peripheral blood. The receptors shown here come from a man in his sixties who had recovered from COVID-19.

V usage is TRBV3-1 (or the pseudogene TRBV3-2) and J usage is TRBJ2-1; D call uncertain. Trimming took 7 bases from V and 4 from J, leaving 5 bases between them. Germline V CDR1 and CDR2: LGHDT, YNNKEL (reference sequence). This CDR3 has 11 amino acids. Here the CDR3 DNA reads TGTGCCAGCACCCGGTACAATGAGCAGTTCTTC. It is translated as CASTRYNEQFF.

The V call is TRBV19, the J call TRBJ1-5; a possible D gene is TRBD1 (6 bases). V was clipped by 8 bases and J by 3 bases, with 14 bases between them. The CDR3 spans 14 residues. The germline V gene has CDR1 LNHDA and CDR2 SQIVND (reference sequence). The DNA of the CDR3 is TGTGCCAGTCAAAGGGGGTTGGACAATCAGCCCCAGCATTTT. Amino acids: CASQRGLDNQPQHF. The full variable domain, rest sourced from reference TRBV19 and TRBJ1-5, is DGGITQSPKYLFRKEGQNVTLSCEQNLNHDAMYWYRQDPGQGLRLIYYSQIVNDFQKGDIAEGYSVSREKKESFPLTVTSAQKNPTAFYLCASQRGLDNQPQHFGDGTRLSIL.

CDR3 loop: CASRNQGLPYEQFF. The CDR3 DNA follows: TGTGCCAGCAGGAACCAGGGACTCCCTTATGAGCAGTTCTTC. The V gene is TRBV2, the J gene TRBJ2-1, with a possible D match to TRBD2 (6 bases). With 6 bases removed from V and 8 bases from J, the gap between germline ends came to 17 bases. The germline V gene has CDR1 SNHLY and CDR2 FYNNEI. This CDR3 contains 14 residues.

The chain uses TRBV7-6 and TRBJ1-2; 9 bases agree with TRBD1. V was pared by 5 bases and J by 4 bases, with 11 bases of the junction left unmatched. Germline CDR1 and CDR2: SGHVS and FNYEAQ. CDR3 size: 16 residues. The CDR3 coding sequence is TGTGCCAGCAGCCCTAGCGGTGGACAGGGGACCTATGGCTACACCTTC. Protein: CASSPSGGQGTYGYTF.

The rearrangement uses TRBV18 and TRBJ1-1; a possible D gene is TRBD1 (6 bases). Trimming stripped 2 bases from V and 1 base from J, with 11 bases between. From germline, CDR1 is KGHSH and CDR2 LQKENI. This CDR3 has 15 residues. The CDR3 is CASSPSGTPNTEAFF. The CDR3 nucleotides are TGTGCCAGCTCACCATCCGGGACACCGAACACTGAAGCTTTCTTT.

The chain combines TRBV5-4 with TRBJ2-5, with 9 positions matching TRBD1. V shed 3 bases, J shed 2 bases, and the junction held 5 bases outside the gene matches. The CDR3 sequence is 15 residues long. Germline values: CDR1 SGHNT, CDR2 YYREEE (reference sequence). CDR3 sequence reads: CASSYQGTGQETQYF. Written as DNA, the CDR3 is TGTGCCAGCAGCTACCAAGGGACAGGGCAAGAGACCCAGTACTTC.

This clone is classed as medium-sized (0.01 to 0.1%). The chain combines TRBV1 with TRBJ2-3; TRBD1 is the table's D call and was not checked against the DNA. TRBV1 is a pseudogene segment. The CDR3 spans 12 residues. Here the CDR3 DNA reads TGCACCAGCAGGGACAACACAGATACGCAGTATTTT. The encoded protein is CTSRDNTDTQYF.

The chain carries TRBV19 and TRBJ2-1; the match to TRBD2 covers 15 bases. V lost 2 bases, J lost 6 bases, and 2 bases stayed unmatched. The germline V gene has CDR1 LNHDA and CDR2 SQIVND (reference sequence). This CDR3 contains 16 residues. CDR3 sequence reads: CASSIRTSGRANEQFF. CDR3 sequence (DNA): TGTGCCAGTAGTATAAGGACTAGCGGGAGGGCCAATGAGCAGTTCTTC.

This rearrangement joins TRBV10-2 to TRBJ1-1; possibly TRBD1 for D (5 bases). V was shortened by 6 bases and J by 1 base, with 9 bases between the two germline ends. CDR3 size: 13 residues. Germline CDR1 WSHSY, CDR2 SAAADI. The DNA of the CDR3 is TGCGCCAGCAGAATAACAGGGAACACTGAAGCTTTCTTT. Its translation: CASRITGNTEAFF.

The rearrangement joins TRBV5-1 to TRBJ2-4, with D unresolved. V shed 0 bases and J shed 4 bases, with 5 bases lying between them. This CDR3 has 13 residues. Germline lookup yields CDR1 SGHRS and CDR2 YFSETQ. As DNA, the CDR3 is TGCGCCAGCAGCTTGGCCAATAAAAACATTCAGTACTTC. Translating gives CASSLANKNIQYF.

The chain combines TRBV5-1 with TRBJ1-2, with D tentatively TRBD1 (5 bases). The V gene lost 4 bases and the J gene lost 8 bases, with 15 bases spanning the gap. Per the germline V gene, CDR1 is SGHRS and CDR2 is YFSETQ. CDR3 length: 13 residues. The CDR3 is CASSRDSLGGYTF. DNA for the CDR3: TGCGCCAGCAGCCGGGACTCCCTGGGAGGCTACACCTTC.

CDR3 protein: CASSHGTTNTGELFF. The CDR3 DNA is TGTGCCAGCAGCCACGGGACTACGAACACCGGGGAGCTGTTTTTT. The chain joins TRBV5-4 to TRBJ2-2, with 7 positions matching TRBD2. The CDR3 contains 15 residues. Trimming at V came to 4 bases and at J to 0 bases, leaving 3 bases not matched to a gene. Germline V CDR1 and CDR2: SGHNT, YYREEE (reference sequence).

This clone is a singleton in its sample. This chain links TRBV19 with TRBJ2-5; 9 bases are shared with TRBD1. The CDR3 runs to 14 residues. Germline V gene lookup returns CDR1 LNHDA and CDR2 SQIVND (reference sequence). The junction had 11 bases not matched to a gene; V was cut back by 11 bases and J by 4 bases. CDR3 nucleotides: TGTGCCGTTGGTGGGGGGACAGGGCTAGAGACCCAGTACTTC. This encodes CAVGGGTGLETQYF.

About this clone: The DNA is omitted, as the CDR3 cannot be located on it reliably, and the CDR3 follows TCRdb's listing. The rearrangement joins TRBV5-8 to TRBJ1-3; the table calls TRBD1, which could not be checked here. Germline CDR1 SGHTS, CDR2 YDEGEE. With termini counted, the CDR3 has 16 amino acids. This chain's CDR3 is CASSSSGQGSGNTIYF.

The chain combines TRBV2 with TRBJ1-5; TRBD1 might be the D (5 bases). Trimming took off 3 bases at V and 6 bases at J, with 12 bases between the two ends. Germline V gene sequence: CDR1 SNHLY, CDR2 FYNNEI. The CDR3 loop spans 14 amino acids. The DNA for the CDR3 is TGTGCCAGCAGTGACAGGGTGGGCGGTCAGCCCCAGCATTTT. Translating gives CASSDRVGGQPQHF. Filled out from reference TRBV2 and TRBJ1-5, the complete variable domain reads EPEVTQTPSHQVTQMGQEVILRCVPISNHLYFYWYRQILGQKVEFLVSFYNNEISEKSEIFDDQFSVERPDGSNFTLKIRSTKLEDSAMYFCASSDRVGGQPQHFGDGTRLSIL.

V usage is TRBV3-1 (or the pseudogene TRBV3-2) and J usage is TRBJ2-7; 7 nucleotides align to TRBD1. V lost 4 bases to trimming and J lost 0 bases; unmatched junction nucleotides: 3. Germline V CDR1 and CDR2: LGHDT, YNNKEL (reference sequence). The CDR3 contains 14 residues. CDR3: CASSPRDSSYEQYF. CDR3 DNA sequence: TGTGCCAGCAGCCCCAGGGACAGCTCCTACGAGCAGTACTTC.

The chain links TRBV19 to TRBJ1-5, with unresolved D. From germline, CDR1 is LNHDA and CDR2 SQIVND (reference sequence). This CDR3 comprises 13 residues. The V end lost 8 bases, the J end lost 5 bases, and 13 bases lay between the germline ends. The CDR3 spells CASESSGDQPQHF. The CDR3 coding sequence is TGTGCCAGTGAGTCGTCCGGGGATCAGCCCCAGCATTTT.

The genes are TRBV3-1 (or the pseudogene TRBV3-2) and TRBJ1-2, with 9 bases matching TRBD1. The CDR3 extends over 16 amino acids. Trimming at V came to 1 base and at J to 4 bases, leaving 7 bases not matched to a gene. Germline V CDR1 and CDR2: LGHDT, YNNKEL (reference sequence). The CDR3 here is CASSQVRDRALYGYTF. CDR3 DNA: TGTGCCAGCAGCCAAGTCAGGGACAGGGCTCTCTATGGCTACACCTTC.

This clone appeared a single time. V and J are TRBV5-5 and TRBJ2-2; unclear D gene. Germline V gene sequence: CDR1 SGHKS, CDR2 YYEKEE (reference sequence). This CDR3 region has 17 residues. The ends were cut back, 0 bases at V and 0 bases at J, with 12 bases in the middle. CDR3 region: CASSLVLVSANTGELFF. The CDR3 coding sequence is TGTGCCAGCAGCTTGGTGTTGGTGTCAGCGAACACCGGGGAGCTGTTTTTT.